Following are 25 T cell receptor beta chains from one sample sequenced in a study of tumor-infiltrating lymphocytes in primary liver carcinoma. TCR beta cDNA was prepared out of 500 ng total RNA by means of a constant-region primer. Three nested multiplex PCR rounds, a slightly modified ARM-PCR, produced the libraries for TCR beta. Two initial PCR rounds of around 9 cycles each paired TRBV1-TRBV30 forward primers with a C-beta reverse primer. MiXCR, applied by TCRdb to the multiplex PCR reads, yields one record per CDR3 protein. The sample includes fewer than 350,000 distinct CDR3 sequences, over 55% of them seen just once. Unsorted whole blood yielded the blood RNA, and germline DNA was also extracted. Specimen: peripheral blood. The receptors originated from a man aged 40-49 years with primary liver carcinoma and hepatitis B virus infection.

The chain employs TRBV11-2 and TRBJ2-1; D possibly matches TRBD1 or TRBD2 (5 bases each). The germline V gene encodes CDR1 SGHAT and CDR2 FQNNGV. The V end was cut by 0 bases, the J end by 15 bases, with 15 bases between. The length of the CDR3 is 13 residues. The CDR3 loop is CASSLDVGEGRFF. The CDR3 DNA follows: TGTGCCAGCAGCTTAGATGTGGGGGAAGGGCGGTTCTTC.

As regards this clonotype: Just one base apart from a much larger clone, this may be a read error. The chain has TRBV29-1 and TRBJ1-1, with D perhaps TRBD1 (6 bases). This CDR3 has 14 amino acids. CDR1 SQVTM and CDR2 ANQGSEA come from the germline V gene. CDR3 amino acids: CSVLLLQGRSETFF. The CDR3, as DNA: TGCAGCGTTCTACTCCTCCAGGGGAGGAGTGAAACTTTCTTT.

The rearrangement links TRBV11-1 to TRBJ2-7; a possible D gene is TRBD2 (7 bases). Germline lookup yields CDR1 SGHAT and CDR2 FQDESV (reference sequence). There are 13 residues in the CDR3. The V end was cut by 5 bases, the J end by 11 bases, with 19 bases between. CDR3 coding DNA: TGTGCCAGCAGCCCAACGGGGGGCAGGGAGAAGTACTTC. This gives the protein CASSPTGGREKYF.

Notes on this clonotype: With a much larger clone just one base away, this may be a read error. This sequence joins TRBV12-3 or TRBV12-4 and TRBJ2-1, with 9 bases aligning to TRBD2. CDR3 length: 17 residues. Trimming removed 6 bases from V and 2 bases from J; junction bases left unmatched: 11. CDR3: CASRLTSGGRTYNEQFF. CDR3 nucleotides: TGTGCCAGCAGGTTGACTAGCGGAGGCCGAACCTACAATGAGCAGTTCTTC.

On this clonotype: The CDR3 ends on some other residue instead of the conserved phenylalanine or tryptophan, so this is likely a read error. This chain uses TRBV5-8 with TRBJ2-1, with 15 bases that match TRBD2. The CDR3 covers 16 residues. Germline lookup yields CDR1 SGHTS and CDR2 YDEGEE. Trimming took 4 bases from V and 4 from J; bases not matched to a gene: 3. The CDR3 loop reads CASSLGLAGGYNEQFL. CDR3 nucleotide sequence: TGTGCCAGCAGCCTCGGACTAGCGGGGGGGTACAATGAGCAGTTCCTT.

The table lists this clonotype with many counts. The chain recombines TRBV4-3 with TRBJ2-3; D not certain. The CDR3 consists of 14 residues. Germline-derived CDR1 and CDR2 are LGHNA and YSLEER. V lost 1 base and J lost 4, with 9 bases in between. The CDR3 reads CASSQVVFSDTQYF. The CDR3 DNA reads TGCGCCAGCAGCCAAGTGGTTTTCTCAGATACGCAGTATTTT.

Of note for this clonotype: An end of the junction differs from the germline gene, which may be a read error. The chain recombines TRBV4-3 with TRBJ2-3; 7 positions agree with TRBD2. Germline assignment: CDR1 LGHNA and CDR2 YSLEER. The CDR3 spans 17 residues. CDR3 sequence reads: CASCQGAPGGLTDTQFF. In nucleotides, the CDR3 is TGCGCCAGCTGCCAAGGCGCGCCGGGAGGCCTCACAGATACGCAGTTTTTT.

In this sample, this clonotype turned up once. Its ends do not fully match the called genes, so a read error is possible. The chain is built from TRBV6-5 and TRBJ1-1; a weak D match, TRBD1 (5 bases). The CDR3 loop spans 13 amino acids. Looked up from germline, CDR1 is MNHEY and CDR2 is SVGAGI. CDR3 sequence: CASKTALNYEAFF. The CDR3 region has the DNA TGTGCCAGCAAGACAGCGTTGAACTATGAAGCTTTCTTC.

The sample holds one count of this clonotype. The rearrangement joins TRBV29-1 to TRBJ2-5, with 7 bases that match TRBD2. After removal of 8 bases from V and 4 bases from J, the junction contained 16 bases not matched to a gene. CDR1 and CDR2 (germline): SQVTM, ANQGSEA. The CDR3 is made up of 15 amino acids. CDR3 sequence reads: CSLRTRGSWAETQYF. CDR3 DNA: TGCAGCCTTCGGACTAGAGGGAGTTGGGCAGAGACCCAGTACTTC.

This clonotype was found many times. The genes are TRBV29-1 and TRBJ1-4; D remains ambiguous. Trimming shortened V by 4 bases and J by 0 bases, and 12 bases separated the two germline ends. Germline CDR1 and CDR2: SQVTM and ANQGSEA. The CDR3 loop spans 15 amino acids. CDR3 loop: CSVGLAAATNEKLFF. The CDR3 bases are TGCAGCGTTGGTCTCGCCGCGGCAACTAATGAAAAACTGTTTTTT.

About this clonotype itself: The junction does not match germline at one end; this may be a read error. The rearrangement links TRBV11-2 to TRBJ2-7; 7 bases agree with TRBD2. The CDR3 covers 12 residues. Germline lookup yields CDR1 SGHAT and CDR2 FQNNGV. DNA for the CDR3: TGTACCAGCAGCCGGGAGGTCTACGAGCAGTACTTC. This sequence encodes CTSSREVYEQYF. Full variable domain (outside the CDR3, taken from reference TRBV11-2 and TRBJ2-7): EAGVAQSPRYKIIEKRQSVAFWCNPISGHATLYWYQQILGQGPKLLIQFQNNGVVDDSQLPKDRFSAERLKGVDSTLKIQPAKLEDSAVYLCTSSREVYEQYFGPGTRLTVT.

Comments on this clonotype: It is likely a read error, because the conserved phenylalanine at the end of the CDR3 is missing. The genes are TRBV11-1 and TRBJ2-7; 9 nucleotides agree with TRBD1. This CDR3 comprises 16 residues. Germline V gives CDR1 SGHAT, CDR2 FQDESV (reference sequence). The DNA for the CDR3 is TGCCCCAGCAGCTCTGGTCCGGGACAGGGTTCCTACGAGCAGTACTCC. Encoded protein: CPSSSGPGQGSYEQYS.

The J gene is TRBJ1-3, the V gene TRBV11-2; D gene uncertain. The CDR3 is 13 amino acids. Per the germline V gene, CDR1 is SGHAT and CDR2 is FQNNGV. The DNA of the CDR3 is TGTACCTCAGCCCAAGGAGCTGAAAACACCATATATTTT. This codes for CTSAQGAENTIYF.

On this clonotype itself: A clone one base away is much larger, so this may be a read error. This chain's CDR3 is CASTYSEHGQFF. As DNA, the CDR3 is TGTGCCAGCACCTACTCAGAGCATGGGCAGTTCTTC. The rearrangement links TRBV6-2 or TRBV6-3 to TRBJ2-1; D gene ambiguous. Looked up from germline, CDR1 is MNHEY and CDR2 is SVGEGT. The CDR3 consists of 12 residues. With 7 bases removed from V and 12 bases from J, the gap between germline ends came to 16 bases.

In its sample, this clonotype was seen once. The chain combines TRBV28 with TRBJ2-5; TRBD1 matches at 7 bases. The CDR3 contains 12 residues. J gave up 4 bases and V 6 bases, and 2 bases lay outside the gene matches. Germline CDR1 and CDR2: MDHEN and SYDVKM. CDR3 DNA: TGTGCCAGCAGGACAGGGCCAGAGACCCAGTACTTC. It translates to CASRTGPETQYF.

Notes on this clonotype: This sequence may be a read error, since a much larger clone differs from it by one base. The V and J genes are TRBV6-1 and TRBJ2-7; D unresolved. CDR1 is MNHNS and CDR2 is SASEGT in the germline V gene. This CDR3 is built from 14 residues. V was pared by 3 bases and J by 5 bases, with 14 bases between. The CDR3 region is CASSDGRLSHEQYF. The CDR3 nucleotides read TGTGCCAGCAGTGACGGCCGGTTAAGCCACGAGCAGTACTTC.

This clonotype came up many times. This sequence joins TRBV6-1 and TRBJ2-7; 10 nucleotides line up with TRBD1. J was trimmed by 6 bases and V by 4 bases; bases with no gene match: 6. Germline lookup yields CDR1 MNHNS and CDR2 SASEGT. This CDR3 contains 14 residues. This chain's CDR3 is CASSGRGQGIEQYF. The CDR3 bases are TGTGCCAGCAGTGGCAGGGGACAGGGGATCGAGCAGTACTTC.

The chain links TRBV24-1 to TRBJ2-3; 7 nucleotides match TRBD1. The V segment lost 0 bases and the J segment 4 bases; nucleotides outside the gene matches: 3. Germline CDR1 KGHDR, CDR2 SFDVKD. This CDR3 is built from 15 residues. In nucleotides, the CDR3 is TGTGCCACCAGTGATTTGCGAGGGGGCCCAGATACGCAGTATTTT. It specifies CATSDLRGGPDTQYF.

This clonotype was found a few times. The chain recombines TRBV5-1 with TRBJ1-1; D perhaps matches TRBD1 (5 bases). The CDR3 extends over 13 amino acids. CDR1 SGHRS and CDR2 YFSETQ come from the germline V gene. V was pared by 0 bases and J by 6 bases, with 9 bases between. CDR3 in DNA: TGCGCCAGCAGCTTGGAGGGACCCCCTGAAGCTTTCTTT. This gives the protein CASSLEGPPEAFF.

Turning to this clonotype: One end of the junction is discordant with germline, which a read error may explain. The genes are TRBV4-2 and TRBJ2-3; 14 nucleotides match TRBD2. CDR1 is LGHNA, CDR2 YNFKEQ, per germline. The CDR3 consists of 20 residues. DNA for the CDR3: TGCGCCAGCAGCCAAGATCTTCCCTGCGGGACTAGCGGGAGAGCAGATACCCAGTATTTT. Its translation is CASSQDLPCGTSGRADTQYF.

In regard to this clonotype: Relative to the germline gene, one junction end is altered; a read error may explain this. The chain has TRBV7-2 and TRBJ2-1; the D gene is possibly TRBD2 (5 bases). Looked up from germline, CDR1 is SGHTA and CDR2 is FQGNSA. The CDR3 spans 14 residues. The CDR3 is CASGFSAGSDEQFF. DNA of the CDR3: TGTGCCAGCGGCTTCTCCGCGGGTAGTGATGAGCAGTTCTTC.

Concerning this clonotype itself: A read error may explain this, as a much larger clone is one base away. The chain has TRBV29-1 and TRBJ2-7, with D uncertain. The CDR3 is 13 amino acids. The germline V and J ends were trimmed by 1 base and 2 bases, with 9 bases remaining between them. CDR1 and CDR2 from the germline V gene are SQVTM and ANQGSEA. The CDR3 sequence is CSVEGGLPYEQYF. CDR3 bases: TGCAGCGTTGAAGGGGGTCTACCCTACGAGCAGTACTTC.

The chain uses TRBV11-1 and TRBJ2-2; D tentatively reads TRBD1 or TRBD2 (5 bases each). CDR1 is SGHAT, CDR2 FQDESV, per germline (reference sequence). The CDR3 has 13 residues. V was pared by 7 bases and J by 6 bases, with 12 bases between. The CDR3 sequence: CASIRLGAGELFF. In DNA form, the CDR3 reads TGTGCCAGCATCCGGTTGGGGGCCGGGGAGCTGTTTTTT.

J is TRBJ2-2 and V is TRBV4-1; 8 nucleotides match TRBD1. The CDR3 loop spans 17 amino acids. The V gene's germline CDR1 is MGHRA and CDR2 YSYEKL. Unmatched junction bases numbered 14, after V lost 4 bases and J lost 7 bases. CDR3: CASSPRHPDRESGELFF. The CDR3, as DNA: TGCGCCAGCAGCCCCCGCCACCCGGACAGGGAAAGCGGGGAGCTGTTTTTT.

V gene TRBV7-9 combines with J gene TRBJ1-2; no firm D call. CDR1 is SEHNR, CDR2 FQNEAQ, per germline (reference sequence). Between the trimmed V and J ends, which lost 3 bases and 3 bases, there was a span of 8 bases. This CDR3 has 13 amino acids. Here the CDR3 DNA reads TGTGCCAGCAGCTTTGGCGGGGACTATGGCTACACCTTC. This codes for CASSFGGDYGYTF.